These T cell receptor beta chains were read from a single sample in a study of beta chain features in type 1 diabetes. Here immunoSEQ multiplex PCR was the method, and the copy in TCRdb shows in-frame clones only, minus some. The top ten clones hold 1% of a sample with roughly 300,000 clones, roughly 8.8% of them seen once. The material sequenced was central memory CD4+ T cells from blood. These receptors came from a man aged 25 to 40 with type 1 diabetes. Both conserved end residues are part of each CDR3. The order of the fields is J gene, V gene, CDR3 protein.

j_gene: TRBJ2-5; v_gene: TRBV7-2; CDR3aa: CASSFGGRAVETQYF
j_gene: TRBJ1-2; v_gene: TRBV5-5; CDR3aa: CASSLETGYGYTF
j_gene: TRBJ1-4; v_gene: TRBV21-1; CDR3aa: CASSMGTGRLVEKLFF
j_gene: TRBJ2-3; v_gene: TRBV2; CDR3aa: CASRPPFSTDTQYF
j_gene: TRBJ2-1; v_gene: TRBV11-2; CDR3aa: CASSPPGPRRNEQFF
j_gene: TRBJ2-5; v_gene: TRBV6-6; CDR3aa: CASSYSLWQETQYF
j_gene: TRBJ1-1; v_gene: TRBV4-2; CDR3aa: CASSPDSLNTEAFF
j_gene: TRBJ2-5; v_gene: TRBV27; CDR3aa: CASSWSATLETQYF
j_gene: TRBJ2-4; v_gene: TRBV2; CDR3aa: CASTRDQNIQYF
j_gene: TRBJ1-2; v_gene: TRBV6-6; CDR3aa: CASRTLQGALSGYTF
j_gene: TRBJ2-3; v_gene: TRBV5-4; CDR3aa: CASSLAGGLDTQYF
j_gene: TRBJ2-5; v_gene: TRBV27; CDR3aa: CASSLSRTGPQETQYF
j_gene: TRBJ2-3; v_gene: TRBV2; CDR3aa: CASSEVAGGPGTQYF
j_gene: TRBJ1-2; v_gene: TRBV7-2; CDR3aa: CASSPYQNNYGYTF
j_gene: TRBJ2-7; v_gene: TRBV6-5; CDR3aa: CASRSGTGMFYEQYF
j_gene: TRBJ2-5; v_gene: TRBV5-1; CDR3aa: CASSVGQGQETQYF
j_gene: TRBJ2-1; v_gene: TRBV11-3; CDR3aa: CASSKYRNSEQFF
j_gene: TRBJ2-2; v_gene: TRBV30; CDR3aa: CAWWGTGELFF
j_gene: TRBJ2-3; v_gene: TRBV4-3; CDR3aa: CASSQEAGTPYGTDTQYF
j_gene: TRBJ2-5; v_gene: TRBV6-8; CDR3aa: CASSYGLLAGKETQYF
j_gene: TRBJ1-2; v_gene: TRBV6-5; CDR3aa: CASSDGADIYGYTF
j_gene: TRBJ1-2; v_gene: TRBV5-1; CDR3aa: CASSWDRGKDYGYTF
j_gene: TRBJ1-6; v_gene: TRBV5-1; CDR3aa: CASSLTTGQGGSPLHF
j_gene: TRBJ2-6; v_gene: TRBV11-2; CDR3aa: CASSLLRGSNVLTF
j_gene: TRBJ2-7; v_gene: TRBV29-1; CDR3aa: CSVEDGTGDEQYF
j_gene: TRBJ2-6; v_gene: TRBV27; CDR3aa: CASSLSAPDPVLTF
j_gene: TRBJ2-7; v_gene: TRBV5-1; CDR3aa: CASSLATGGEQYF
j_gene: TRBJ2-6; v_gene: TRBV7-2; CDR3aa: CASSTSGGAGANVLTF
j_gene: TRBJ2-6; v_gene: TRBV9; CDR3aa: CASSVVGSGANVLTF
j_gene: TRBJ2-1; v_gene: TRBV7-2; CDR3aa: CASSLNLDGHNEQFF
j_gene: TRBJ2-7; v_gene: TRBV28; CDR3aa: CASSLPPALAADEQYF
j_gene: TRBJ1-1; v_gene: TRBV28; CDR3aa: CASSLVKRGAFF
j_gene: TRBJ2-7; v_gene: TRBV9; CDR3aa: CASSVDPGGSYEQYF
j_gene: TRBJ2-7; v_gene: TRBV25-1; CDR3aa: CASGPGQGRHEQYF
j_gene: TRBJ2-1; v_gene: TRBV7-9; CDR3aa: CASIPWDEQFF
j_gene: TRBJ2-4; v_gene: TRBV16; CDR3aa: CASSQYNIQYF
j_gene: TRBJ1-1; v_gene: TRBV11-2; CDR3aa: CASSGETEAFF